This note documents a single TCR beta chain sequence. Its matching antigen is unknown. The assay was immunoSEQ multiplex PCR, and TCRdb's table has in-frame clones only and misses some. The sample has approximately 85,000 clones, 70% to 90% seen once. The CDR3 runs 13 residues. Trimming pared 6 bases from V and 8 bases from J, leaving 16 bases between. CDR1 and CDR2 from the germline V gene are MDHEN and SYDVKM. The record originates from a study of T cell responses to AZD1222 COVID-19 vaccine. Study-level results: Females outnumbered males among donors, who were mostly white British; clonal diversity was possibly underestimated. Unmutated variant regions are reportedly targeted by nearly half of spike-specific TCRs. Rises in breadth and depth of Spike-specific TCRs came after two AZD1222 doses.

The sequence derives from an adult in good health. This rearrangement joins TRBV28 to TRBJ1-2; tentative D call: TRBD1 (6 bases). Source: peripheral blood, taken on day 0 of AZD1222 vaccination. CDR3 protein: CASRVDRFEGYTF. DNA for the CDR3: TGTGCCAGCAGGGTCGACAGGTTTGAGGGCTACACCTTC.